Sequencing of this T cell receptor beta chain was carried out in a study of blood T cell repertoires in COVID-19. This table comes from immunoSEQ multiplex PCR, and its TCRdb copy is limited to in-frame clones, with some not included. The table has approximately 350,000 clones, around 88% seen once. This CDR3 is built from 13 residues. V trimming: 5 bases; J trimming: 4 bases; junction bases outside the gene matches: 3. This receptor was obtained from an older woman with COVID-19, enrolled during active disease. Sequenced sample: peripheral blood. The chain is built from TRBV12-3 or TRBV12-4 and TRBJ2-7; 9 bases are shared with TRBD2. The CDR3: CASSGTSRYEQYF. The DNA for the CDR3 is TGTGCCAGCAGTGGGACTAGCAGGTACGAGCAGTACTTC.